This record looks at one TCR beta chain sequence and its context. Its antigen remains unknown. Naive CD8 cells lacked CD45RO and underwent positive selection for CCR7, leaving out terminally differentiated effector memory CD45RA+ cells. Donors comprised only Caucasian adults living in Nashville, Tennessee. The sample belongs to a study of shared clonotypes between healthy human individuals. Notes on the study in general: Sharing across four donors was highest in naive CD4 (roughly 5%) and lowest in memory CD8 (about 0.4%). Limitation of the genetic and exposure-history diversity represented came from the few donors.

Trimming removed 6 bases at V and 4 bases at J, with 16 bases between. There are 15 residues in the CDR3. Germline CDR1 reads MDHEN; CDR2 reads SYDVKM. Investigators spread the genomic DNA of each subset evenly over several immunoSEQ plates. The data were produced by immunoSEQ multiplex PCR, yet TCRdb's version contains in-frame clones alone and is incomplete. The repertoire consists of 1.5 million to 2.5 million clones, with over 85% occurring once and the leading ten covering 0.9% to 1.5%. This TCR was sampled from a man between 18 and 29 years old in good health. The sample taken for sequencing was naive CD8+ T cells sorted from blood. V usage is TRBV28 and J usage is TRBJ2-1; unclear D gene. The CDR3 DNA follows: TGTGCCAGCAGCGCTATTCCGCTCGGGTACAATGAGCAGTTCTTC. This translates into CASSAIPLGYNEQFF.